This TCR beta chain appears in the sequencing data of a study of T cell responses to AZD1222 COVID-19 vaccine. Study-level findings and limits: The donor group comprised mostly white British people and more females; the analysis possibly underestimated clonal diversity.

The method was immunoSEQ multiplex PCR; TCRdb's version includes in-frame clones alone and lacks a portion of them. The data contain under 200,000 clones, approximately 95% of them singletons. Points on this clone: Its cognate antigen is unknown.

V dropped 5 bases and J dropped 7 bases, with 15 bases sitting between them. This CDR3 has 15 residues. Germline CDR1 reads KGHSH; CDR2 reads LQKENI. This specimen was peripheral blood, taken on day 0 of AZD1222 vaccination. This TCR was recovered from an adult in good health. This sequence joins TRBV18 and TRBJ1-6; D perhaps matches TRBD1 (5 bases). CDR3 bases: TGTGCCAGCTCAAAAAACAACCAGGGAAATTCACCCCTCCACTTT. It specifies CASSKNNQGNSPLHF.